This TCR beta chain was retrieved from a study of blood T cell repertoires in COVID-19. For the study at large: PBMCs, B-cell-depleted T cells, or T cells provided the cDNA or gDNA that made up the material.

Study processing details: Estimation of nucleated cell counts relied on the amplification of reference gene primers. Using immunoSEQ multiplex PCR, the repertoire was profiled, and TCRdb retains in-frame clones only, with some absent. V, J and clone size reflect that table, while D and trimming were determined from the DNA. The data hold a few hundred thousand clones, with 90% observed a single time. Everyone who took part was 18 to 89 years old, and they came from fewer than 25 US areas. Participants had their cohort set by participant-reported clinical history. Per the germline V gene, CDR1 is KGHSH and CDR2 is LQKENI. The CDR3 has 19 residues. V shed 2 bases and J 7 bases; nucleotides not matched to a gene: 14.

This clonotype was obtained from a woman aged 18 to 35 with acute COVID-19. The V and J genes are TRBV18 and TRBJ2-1; 13 bases fit TRBD2. The sample consisted of PBMCs or T cells enriched from blood (not recorded which). CDR3: CASSPSNGLAGALGNEQFF. CDR3 DNA sequence: TGTGCCAGCTCACCATCGAACGGACTAGCGGGAGCGTTGGGTAATGAGCAGTTCTTC.